Shown below are 20 T cell receptor beta chains from a single sample sequenced in a study of blood T cell repertoires in COVID-19. Profiling relied on immunoSEQ multiplex PCR, and the TCRdb table lists in-frame clones only, not all of them. Of roughly 73,000 clones in the sample, approximately 80% were seen once. The sequenced sample consisted of peripheral blood. These TCRs come from a woman between 65 and 79 years old with acute or convalescent COVID-19.

In its sample, this clone was seen a few times. The chain has TRBV6-1 and TRBJ1-1, with D possibly matching TRBD1 (5 bases). The V end lost 2 bases, the J end lost 0 bases, and 10 bases lay between the germline ends. This CDR3 comprises 15 residues. Germline-derived CDR1 and CDR2 are MNHNS and SASEGT. CDR3 sequence: CASSEFGGMNTEAFF. The CDR3 region has the DNA TGTGCCAGCAGTGAATTCGGGGGGATGAACACTGAAGCTTTCTTT.

This rearrangement joins TRBV7-8 to TRBJ1-6; no clear D. Between the trimmed V and J ends, which lost 5 bases and 7 bases, there was a span of 12 bases. CDR1 SGHVS and CDR2 FQNEAQ come from the germline V gene. This CDR3 is built from 14 residues. The CDR3 DNA follows: TGTGCCAGCAGCCACGGGCCGGGGAATTCACCCCTCCACTTT. It translates to CASSHGPGNSPLHF.

The chain joins TRBV6-2 or TRBV6-3 to TRBJ2-1; 11 bases align to TRBD1. Per germline, CDR1 MNHEY and CDR2 SVGEGT. V was clipped by 5 bases and J by 9 bases; unmatched bases: 9. CDR3 size: 15 residues. The CDR3 reads CASSGRTGGRSEQFF. Written as DNA, the CDR3 is TGTGCCAGCAGTGGCAGGACAGGGGGCCGGAGTGAGCAGTTCTTC.

This clone has a handful of counts. This chain connects TRBV9 to TRBJ1-1, with a possible D match to TRBD1 (5 bases). V was clipped by 0 bases and J by 3 bases, with 9 bases between them. CDR3 length: 14 residues. The germline gives CDR1 SGDLS, CDR2 YYNGEE. CDR3 amino acids: CASSVEVGDTEAFF. DNA for the CDR3: TGTGCCAGCAGCGTAGAGGTAGGGGACACTGAAGCTTTCTTT.

V is TRBV7-9 and J is TRBJ1-5; a possible D gene is TRBD1 (5 bases). Per germline, CDR1 SEHNR and CDR2 FQNEAQ (reference sequence). CDR3 length: 14 residues. V dropped 1 base and J dropped 2 bases, with 6 bases sitting between them. CDR3 sequence reads: CASSLVGGNQPQHF. CDR3 bases: TGTGCCAGCAGCTTAGTAGGGGGCAATCAGCCCCAGCATTTT.

This chain uses TRBV28 with TRBJ2-1, with 10 bases aligning to TRBD2. The ends lost 3 bases at V and 6 bases at J; junction bases unmatched: 5. Germline V gene sequence: CDR1 MDHEN, CDR2 SYDVKM. The CDR3 runs to 15 residues. Here the CDR3 reads CASSLYTSGVNEQFF. The CDR3 coding sequence is TGTGCCAGCAGTTTGTATACTAGCGGGGTCAATGAGCAGTTCTTC.

The chain combines TRBV12-3 or TRBV12-4 with TRBJ2-2, with 9 bases aligning to TRBD2. The ends lost 6 bases at V and 6 bases at J; junction bases unmatched: 2. The CDR3 runs 13 residues. CDR3 sequence: CASRVAGAGELFF. The CDR3 coding sequence is TGTGCCAGCAGAGTAGCGGGAGCCGGGGAGCTGTTTTTT.

The chain combines TRBV10-1 with TRBJ1-2; no definite D call. CDR1 is WNHNN and CDR2 is SYGVQD in the germline V gene (reference sequence). CDR3 length equals 13 residues. The germline V and J ends were trimmed by 5 bases and 2 bases, with 9 bases remaining between them. The chain's CDR3 is CASSRDKNYGYTF. The CDR3 coding sequence is TGCGCCAGCAGTCGCGACAAGAACTATGGCTACACCTTC.

This clone came up once. This chain connects TRBV28 to TRBJ1-5, with D hard to call. The germline V gene has CDR1 MDHEN and CDR2 SYDVKM. The CDR3 is 14 residues long. Trimming shortened V by 7 bases and J by 0 bases, and 10 bases separated the two germline ends. DNA of the CDR3: TGTGCCAGCAAGATGGCCCTTAGCAATCAGCCCCAGCATTTT. This encodes CASKMALSNQPQHF.

The V gene is TRBV10-2, the J gene TRBJ2-5, with 12 positions matching TRBD2. V trimming: 6 bases; J trimming: 7 bases; junction bases outside the gene matches: 9. This CDR3 is 15 amino acids long. Per the germline V gene, CDR1 is WSHSY and CDR2 is SAAADI. In DNA form, the CDR3 reads TGCGCCAGCAGAGCCGCTAGCGGGAGGGGCGTGACCCAGTACTTC. This gives the protein CASRAASGRGVTQYF.

This chain links TRBV9 with TRBJ1-2, with D unresolved. Deletions cut 3 bases from V and 7 bases from J, with 13 bases between. The CDR3 is 13 amino acids. Germline-derived CDR1 and CDR2 are SGDLS and YYNGEE. The CDR3, as DNA: TGTGCCAGCAGCGACCTGAGCGACTCTGGCTACACCTTC. It yields the protein CASSDLSDSGYTF. The whole variable domain, remainder taken from reference TRBV9 and TRBJ1-2, is DSGVTQTPKHLITATGQRVTLRCSPRSGDLSVYWYQQSLDQGLQFLIQYYNGEERAKGNILERFSAQQFPDLHSELNLSSLELGDSALYFCASSDLSDSGYTFGSGTRLTVV.

The J gene is TRBJ2-1, the V gene TRBV7-2, with 9 bases matching TRBD2. The germline V gene has CDR1 SGHTA and CDR2 FQGNSA. Trimming removed 5 bases from V and 6 bases from J; junction bases left unmatched: 5. The CDR3 is 14 residues long. The chain's CDR3 is CASSLGTSSNEQFF. In DNA form, the CDR3 reads TGTGCCAGCAGCCTTGGGACTAGCAGCAATGAGCAGTTCTTC.

A single count supports this clone. The chain is built from TRBV11-2 and TRBJ2-7; 7 bases map to TRBD2. Per germline, CDR1 SGHAT and CDR2 FQNNGV. Trimming removed 4 bases from V and 6 bases from J; junction bases left unmatched: 9. The CDR3 spans 14 residues. The CDR3 DNA follows: TGTGCCAGCAGCTCGGGACTACGTCCCAGCGAGCAGTACTTC. Its translation: CASSSGLRPSEQYF.

This chain links TRBV5-4 with TRBJ2-7; 8 nucleotides match TRBD2. Trimming took 0 bases from V and 2 from J; bases not matched to a gene: 7. The CDR3 sequence is 16 residues long. The germline V gene has CDR1 SGHNT and CDR2 YYREEE (reference sequence). The CDR3 DNA is TGTGCCAGCAGCTTGGGGGCTAGCGGGCCCCCCTACGAGCAGTACTTC. As protein: CASSLGASGPPYEQYF.

The gene calls are TRBV19 and TRBJ1-1; 7 nucleotides match TRBD1. The CDR3 loop spans 15 amino acids. V gave up 7 bases and J gave up 3 bases; unmatched junction bases: 11. In germline, CDR1 is LNHDA, CDR2 SQIVND (reference sequence). This chain's CDR3 is CASNPEGAGDTEAFF. CDR3 DNA sequence: TGTGCCAGTAACCCTGAGGGGGCTGGGGACACTGAAGCTTTCTTT.

The sample holds one count of this clone. This CDR3 is CASSQGLRVAGRETQYF. The CDR3, as DNA: TGTGCCAGCAGCCAAGGGTTGAGGGTAGCGGGAAGGGAGACCCAGTACTTC. The chain employs TRBV3-1 (or the pseudogene TRBV3-2) and TRBJ2-5; 8 positions match TRBD2. CDR3 length: 17 amino acids. Germline trimming cut 1 base from V and 5 bases from J; bases unmatched to any gene: 12. The germline V gene has CDR1 LGHDT and CDR2 YNNKEL (reference sequence).

In its sample, this clone was seen a few times. The V gene is TRBV5-1, the J gene TRBJ1-3; the match to TRBD1 covers 8 bases. V lost 2 bases, J lost 6 bases, and 4 bases stayed unmatched. Germline V lookup: CDR1 SGHRS, CDR2 YFSETQ. The CDR3 has 14 residues. CDR3 loop: CASSLGQGENTIYF. In nucleotides, the CDR3 is TGCGCCAGCAGCTTAGGACAGGGCGAAAACACCATATATTTT. Full variable domain (rest looked up from reference TRBV5-1 and TRBJ1-3): KAGVTQTPRYLIKTRGQQVTLSCSPISGHRSVSWYQQTPGQGLQFLFEYFSETQRNKGNFPGRFSGRQFSNSRSEMNVSTLELGDSALYLCASSLGQGENTIYFGEGSWLTVV.

The V call is TRBV10-2, the J call TRBJ2-5; TRBD2 might be the D (5 bases). Deletions cut 7 bases from V and 4 bases from J, with 13 bases between. The CDR3 has 13 amino acids. From germline, CDR1 is WSHSY and CDR2 SAAADI. As DNA, the CDR3 is TGCGCCAGCATGGTCCGGGGTCCAGAGACCCAGTACTTC. Translated, it gives CASMVRGPETQYF.

This clone was found a few times. The chain links TRBV28 to TRBJ2-7; 10 bases are shared with TRBD2. CDR1 is MDHEN and CDR2 is SYDVKM in the germline V gene. The J segment lost 0 bases and the V segment lost 7 bases, leaving 15 bases of the junction unmatched. There are 18 residues in the CDR3. The CDR3 DNA reads as TGTGCCAGCACCCTCCAGGGCGAAAGACTAGCGGGCTCCTACGAGCAGTACTTC. Translated: CASTLQGERLAGSYEQYF.

The chain joins TRBV5-5 to TRBJ2-2, with TRBD2 matching over 8 bases. Trimming at V came to 6 bases and at J to 3 bases, leaving 13 bases not matched to a gene. The CDR3 extends over 17 amino acids. Germline loops: CDR1 SGHKS, CDR2 YYEKEE (reference sequence). CDR3 DNA: TGTGCCAGCACCATCCGGGGGGGGACCCGTGACACCGGGGAGCTGTTTTTT. Residues: CASTIRGGTRDTGELFF. Full variable domain (missing parts from reference TRBV5-5 and TRBJ2-2): DAGVTQSPTHLIKTRGQQVTLRCSPISGHKSVSWYQQVLGQGPQFIFQYYEKEERGRGNFPDRFSARQFPNYSSELNVNALLLGDSALYLCASTIRGGTRDTGELFFGEGSRLTVL.